The 10 T cell receptor beta chains given below trace back to one sample, sequenced in a study of T cell repertoires in cytomegalovirus infection. Which antigens these TCRs recognize remains unknown. TCRdb reprocessed the reads with MiXCR, giving one entry per CDR3 protein. The sample shows 450,000 to 600,000 distinct CDR3 sequences, about 33% of them seen only once. The specimen comprised cultured PBMCs, sampled from culture after CMV antigen stimulation. These TCRs come from a human donor in good health (CMV status not recorded). Some clones in this sample may be carry-over from other donors' samples.

This clonotype was seen ten or more times. CDR3 in DNA: TGTGCCAGCAGCTTAGTTGGATCCCCGACCCAGTACTTC. This gives the protein CASSLVGSPTQYF. The rearrangement joins TRBV7-2 to TRBJ2-5; D gene uncertain. CDR1 SGHTA and CDR2 FQGNSA come from the germline V gene. The CDR3 is 13 amino acids. V was shortened by 1 base and J by 7 bases, with 10 bases between the two germline ends.

This chain joins TRBV7-6 and TRBJ2-7, with a weak D call TRBD1 (5 bases). CDR1 SGHVS and CDR2 FNYEAQ come from the germline V gene. The CDR3 has 15 residues. Trimming stripped 0 bases from V and 1 base from J, with 10 bases between. The CDR3, as DNA: TGTGCCAGCAGCTTAGCCCAGGGTTATTCCTACGAGCAGTACTTC. Protein product: CASSLAQGYSYEQYF.

This chain links TRBV19 with TRBJ2-3; 8 nucleotides match TRBD1. The germline V gene has CDR1 LNHDA and CDR2 SQIVND (reference sequence). The CDR3 covers 15 residues. V dropped 5 bases and J dropped 0; count of bases not matched to a gene: 4. As DNA, the CDR3 is TGTGCCAGTAGTTCCCGACAGGGGAGCACAGATACGCAGTATTTT. It encodes CASSSRQGSTDTQYF.

The chain combines TRBV7-9 with TRBJ2-1; D ambiguous. This CDR3 spans 13 amino acids. Germline V gene sequence: CDR1 SEHNR, CDR2 FQNEAQ (reference sequence). V was clipped by 3 bases and J by 3 bases, with 6 bases between them. The CDR3 sequence: CASSFVDYNEQFF. In nucleotides, the CDR3 is TGTGCCAGCAGCTTTGTAGACTACAATGAGCAGTTCTTC.

This clonotype occurred a few times. The CDR3 reads CASSVPQLPNSPLHF. The CDR3 DNA follows: TGTGCCAGCAGTGTTCCGCAGCTGCCGAATTCACCCCTCCACTTT. The V call is TRBV6-6, the J call TRBJ1-6; the D is unclear. CDR3 size: 15 residues. Between the trimmed V and J ends, which lost 5 bases and 7 bases, there was a span of 15 bases. Germline V CDR1 and CDR2: MNHNY, SVGAGI (reference sequence).

Concerning this clonotype itself: This sequence may be a read error, since a much larger clone differs from it by one base. The CDR3 loop is CGSSLSNTGELFF. The DNA for the CDR3 is TGTGGCAGCAGCTTAAGTAACACCGGGGAGCTGTTTTTT. J is TRBJ2-2 and V is TRBV7-3; D remains ambiguous. Germline V gene data show CDR1 as SGHTA and CDR2 as FQGTGA. CDR3 length: 13 residues.

The table lists this clonotype with a count of one. An end of the junction differs from the germline gene, which may be a read error. The V and J genes are TRBV7-6 and TRBJ2-3, with 10 bases matching TRBD2. CDR1 and CDR2 (germline): SGHVS, FNYEAQ. The CDR3 is 15 amino acids. Written as DNA, the CDR3 is TGTGCCAGGAGCTTAACTAGCGGGGCCACAGATACGCAGTATTTT. Its protein product is CARSLTSGATDTQYF.

This chain uses TRBV27 with TRBJ2-5; D not resolved. CDR1 and CDR2 (germline): MNHEY, SMNVEV (reference sequence). The V and J ends lost 3 bases and 2 bases respectively, with 10 bases between them. CDR3 length: 14 residues. DNA of the CDR3: TGTGCCAGCAGTTTTTCTGTCGGGCAAGAGACCCAGTACTTC. Encoded protein: CASSFSVGQETQYF.

The chain has TRBV12-3 or TRBV12-4 and TRBJ2-7, with D perhaps TRBD2 (5 bases). The CDR3 is made up of 13 amino acids. Trimming removed 6 bases from V and 2 bases from J, with 11 bases in between. The CDR3 loop is CASRKDGTYEQYV. Here the CDR3 DNA reads TGTGCCAGCAGAAAGGACGGGACCTACGAGCAGTACGTC.

The J gene is TRBJ2-2, the V gene TRBV7-8, with TRBD2 identical over 11 bases. The CDR3 totals 15 residues. Germline V gene lookup returns CDR1 SGHVS and CDR2 FQNEAQ. J lost 3 bases, V lost 5 bases, and 2 bases had no gene match. CDR3 residues: CASSAGLADTGELFF. As DNA, the CDR3 is TGTGCCAGCAGCGCGGGACTAGCGGACACCGGGGAGCTGTTTTTT.